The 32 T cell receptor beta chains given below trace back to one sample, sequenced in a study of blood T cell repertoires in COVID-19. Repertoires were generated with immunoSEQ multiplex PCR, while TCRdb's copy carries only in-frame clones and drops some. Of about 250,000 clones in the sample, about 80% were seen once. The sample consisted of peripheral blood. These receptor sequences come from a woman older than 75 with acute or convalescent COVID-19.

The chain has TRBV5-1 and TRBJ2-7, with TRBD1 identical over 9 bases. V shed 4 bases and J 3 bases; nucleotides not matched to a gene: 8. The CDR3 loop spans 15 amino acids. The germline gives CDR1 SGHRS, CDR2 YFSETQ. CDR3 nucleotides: TGCGCCAGCAGCCGTCCCGAGACAGGGGGCTACGAGCAGTACTTC. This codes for CASSRPETGGYEQYF.

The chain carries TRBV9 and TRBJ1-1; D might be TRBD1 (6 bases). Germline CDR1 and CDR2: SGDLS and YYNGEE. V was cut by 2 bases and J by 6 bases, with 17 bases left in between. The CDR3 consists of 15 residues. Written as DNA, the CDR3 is TGTGCCAGCAGCGTTATCTGGGGGCAAGGAGCTGAAGCTTTCTTT. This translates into CASSVIWGQGAEAFF. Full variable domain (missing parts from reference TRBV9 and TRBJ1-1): DSGVTQTPKHLITATGQRVTLRCSPRSGDLSVYWYQQSLDQGLQFLIQYYNGEERAKGNILERFSAQQFPDLHSELNLSSLELGDSALYFCASSVIWGQGAEAFFGQGTRLTVV.

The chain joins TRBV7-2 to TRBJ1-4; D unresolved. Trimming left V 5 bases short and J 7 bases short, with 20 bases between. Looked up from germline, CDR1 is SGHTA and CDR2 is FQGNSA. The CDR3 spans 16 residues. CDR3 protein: CASSPQARRASEKLFF. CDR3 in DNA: TGTGCCAGCAGCCCCCAGGCGAGGAGGGCGAGTGAAAAACTGTTTTTT.

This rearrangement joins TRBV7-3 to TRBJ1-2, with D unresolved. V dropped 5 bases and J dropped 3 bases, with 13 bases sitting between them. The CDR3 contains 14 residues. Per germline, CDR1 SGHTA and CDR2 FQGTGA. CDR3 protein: CASSILPGDYGYTF. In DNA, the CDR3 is TGTGCCAGCAGCATACTCCCAGGCGACTATGGCTACACCTTC.

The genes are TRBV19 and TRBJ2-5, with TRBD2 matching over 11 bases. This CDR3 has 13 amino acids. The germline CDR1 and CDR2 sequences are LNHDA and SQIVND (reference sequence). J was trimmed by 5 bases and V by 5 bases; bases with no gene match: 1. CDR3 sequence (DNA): TGTGCCAGTAGTGGACTAGCGGGTGAGACCCAGTACTTC. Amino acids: CASSGLAGETQYF. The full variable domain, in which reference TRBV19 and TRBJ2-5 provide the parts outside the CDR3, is DGGITQSPKYLFRKEGQNVTLSCEQNLNHDAMYWYRQDPGQGLRLIYYSQIVNDFQKGDIAEGYSVSREKKESFPLTVTSAQKNPTAFYLCASSGLAGETQYFGPGTRLLVL.

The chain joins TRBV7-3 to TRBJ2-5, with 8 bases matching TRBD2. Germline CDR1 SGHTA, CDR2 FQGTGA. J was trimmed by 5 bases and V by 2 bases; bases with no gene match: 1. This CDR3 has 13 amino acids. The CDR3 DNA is TGTGCCAGCAGCTTAGAGCGGGGGGAGACCCAGTACTTC. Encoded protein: CASSLERGETQYF. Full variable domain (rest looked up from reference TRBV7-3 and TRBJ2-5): GAGVSQTPSNKVTEKGKYVELRCDPISGHTALYWYRQSLGQGPEFLIYFQGTGAADDSGLPNDRFFAVRPEGSVSTLKIQRTERGDSAVYLCASSLERGETQYFGPGTRLLVL.

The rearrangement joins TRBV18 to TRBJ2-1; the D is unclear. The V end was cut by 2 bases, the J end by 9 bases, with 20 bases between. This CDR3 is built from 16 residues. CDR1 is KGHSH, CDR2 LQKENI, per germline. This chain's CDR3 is CASSPSGYSSRGEQFF. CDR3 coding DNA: TGTGCCAGCTCACCATCCGGGTACTCCTCGCGTGGTGAGCAGTTCTTC.

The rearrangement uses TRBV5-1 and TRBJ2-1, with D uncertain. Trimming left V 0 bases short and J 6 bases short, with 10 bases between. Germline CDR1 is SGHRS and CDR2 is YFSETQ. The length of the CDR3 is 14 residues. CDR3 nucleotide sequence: TGCGCCAGCAGCTTGGATTCTAGGATCAATGAGCAGTTCTTC. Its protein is CASSLDSRINEQFF.

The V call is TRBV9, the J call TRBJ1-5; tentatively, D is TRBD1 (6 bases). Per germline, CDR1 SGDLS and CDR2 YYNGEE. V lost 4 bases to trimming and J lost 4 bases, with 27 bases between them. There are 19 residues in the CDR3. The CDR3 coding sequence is TGTGCCAGCAGCTCCAGCGACTACAGGGCCGGAGAGCAAAATCAGCCCCAGCATTTT. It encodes CASSSSDYRAGEQNQPQHF.

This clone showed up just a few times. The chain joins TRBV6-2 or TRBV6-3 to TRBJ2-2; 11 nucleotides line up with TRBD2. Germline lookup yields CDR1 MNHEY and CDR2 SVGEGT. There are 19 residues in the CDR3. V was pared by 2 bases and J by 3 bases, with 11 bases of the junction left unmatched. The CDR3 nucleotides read TGTGCCAGCAGTTACCCTCCATCCGGGACTAGCGGCTACACCGGGGAGCTGTTTTTT. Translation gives CASSYPPSGTSGYTGELFF.

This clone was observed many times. This CDR3 is CASGRQTTNEKLFF. Here the CDR3 DNA reads TGTGCCAGCGGTCGACAGACAACTAATGAAAAACTGTTTTTT. The V gene is TRBV6-5, the J gene TRBJ1-4; tentatively, D is TRBD1 (5 bases). Germline lookup yields CDR1 MNHEY and CDR2 SVGAGI. V lost 8 bases and J lost 0, with 10 bases in between. The CDR3 sequence is 14 residues long.

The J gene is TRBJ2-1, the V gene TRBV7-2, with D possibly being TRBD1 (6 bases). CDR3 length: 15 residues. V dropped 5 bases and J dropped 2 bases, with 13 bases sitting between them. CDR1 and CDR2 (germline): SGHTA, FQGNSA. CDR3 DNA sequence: TGTGCCAGCAGCCCATCCGGGACAACCTACAATGAGCAGTTCTTC. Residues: CASSPSGTTYNEQFF. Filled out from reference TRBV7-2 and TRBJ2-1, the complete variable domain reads GAGVSQSPSNKVTEKGKDVELRCDPISGHTALYWYRQSLGQGLEFLIYFQGNSAPDKSGLPSDRFSAERTGGSVSTLTIQRTQQEDSAVYLCASSPSGTTYNEQFFGPGTRLTVL.

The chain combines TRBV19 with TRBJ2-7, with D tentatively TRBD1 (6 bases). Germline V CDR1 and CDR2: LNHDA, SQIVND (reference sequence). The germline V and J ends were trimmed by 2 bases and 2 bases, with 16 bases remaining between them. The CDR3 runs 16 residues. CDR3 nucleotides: TGTGCCAGTAGTATACCAGGACAGAGAGGGACCTACGAGCAGTACTTC. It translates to CASSIPGQRGTYEQYF.

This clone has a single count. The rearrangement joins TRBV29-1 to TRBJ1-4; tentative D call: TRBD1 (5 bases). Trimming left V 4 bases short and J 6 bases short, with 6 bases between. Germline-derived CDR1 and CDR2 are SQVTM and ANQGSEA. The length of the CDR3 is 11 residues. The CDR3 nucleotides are TGCAGCGTTGCGGGGGATGAAAAACTGTTTTTT. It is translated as CSVAGDEKLFF.

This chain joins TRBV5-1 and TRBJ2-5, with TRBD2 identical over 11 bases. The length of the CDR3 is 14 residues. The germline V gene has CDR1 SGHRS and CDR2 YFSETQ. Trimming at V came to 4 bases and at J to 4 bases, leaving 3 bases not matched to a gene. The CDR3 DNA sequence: TGCGCCAGCAGCCTGACTAGCGGGGCAGAGACCCAGTACTTC. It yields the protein CASSLTSGAETQYF.

CDR3 residues: CASNLKGDSPIRTGELFF. The CDR3 nucleotides are TGTGCCAGTAATTTGAAGGGAGACTCCCCCATTCGCACCGGGGAGCTGTTTTTT. The chain employs TRBV19 and TRBJ2-2; D possibly corresponds to TRBD2 (5 bases). Germline values: CDR1 LNHDA, CDR2 SQIVND (reference sequence). Trimming removed 7 bases from V and 4 bases from J, with 25 bases in between. The CDR3 has 18 amino acids.

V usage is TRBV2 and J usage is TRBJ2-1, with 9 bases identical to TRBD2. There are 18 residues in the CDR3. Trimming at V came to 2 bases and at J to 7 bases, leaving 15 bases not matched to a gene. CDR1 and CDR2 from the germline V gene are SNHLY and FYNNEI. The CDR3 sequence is CASSEPFWASGGRNEQFF. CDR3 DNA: TGTGCCAGCAGTGAACCTTTTTGGGCCAGCGGGGGGAGGAATGAGCAGTTCTTC.

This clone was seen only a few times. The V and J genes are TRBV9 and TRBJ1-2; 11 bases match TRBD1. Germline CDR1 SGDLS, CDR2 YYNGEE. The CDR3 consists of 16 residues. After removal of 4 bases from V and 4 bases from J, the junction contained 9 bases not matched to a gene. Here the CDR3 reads CASSPRPGQGVYGYTF. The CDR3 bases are TGTGCCAGCAGCCCAAGACCGGGACAGGGGGTCTATGGCTACACCTTC.

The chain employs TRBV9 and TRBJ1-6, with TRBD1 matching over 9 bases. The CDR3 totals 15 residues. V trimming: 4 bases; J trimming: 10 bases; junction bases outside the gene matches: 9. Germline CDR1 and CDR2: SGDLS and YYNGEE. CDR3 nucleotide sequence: TGTGCCAGCAGCCTCCAGACAGGGGGGGAGTCACCCCTCCACTTT. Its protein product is CASSLQTGGESPLHF.

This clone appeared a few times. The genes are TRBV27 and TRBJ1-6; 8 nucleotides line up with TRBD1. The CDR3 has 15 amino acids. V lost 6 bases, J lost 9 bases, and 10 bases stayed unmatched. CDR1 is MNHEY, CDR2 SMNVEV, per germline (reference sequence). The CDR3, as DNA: TGTGCCAGCAGCTCCCCAGGGGGCAGACGTTCACCCCTCCACTTT. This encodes CASSSPGGRRSPLHF.

CDR3 region: CASSLEGYTGELFF. In DNA form, the CDR3 reads TGTGCCAGCAGCTTGGAGGGGTACACCGGGGAGCTGTTTTTT. The chain couples TRBV5-5 to TRBJ2-2, with D possibly matching TRBD1 (5 bases). V was cut by 0 bases and J by 3 bases, with 6 bases left in between. The CDR3 extends over 14 amino acids. CDR1 and CDR2 from the germline V gene are SGHKS and YYEKEE (reference sequence).

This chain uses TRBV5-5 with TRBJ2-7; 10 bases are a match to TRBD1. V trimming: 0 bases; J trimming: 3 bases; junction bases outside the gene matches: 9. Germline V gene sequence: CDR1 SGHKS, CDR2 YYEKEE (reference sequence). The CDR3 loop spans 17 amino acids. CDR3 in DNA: TGTGCCAGCAGCTTGGGGGCTGGGACAGGGGACCTCTACGAGCAGTACTTC. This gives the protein CASSLGAGTGDLYEQYF.

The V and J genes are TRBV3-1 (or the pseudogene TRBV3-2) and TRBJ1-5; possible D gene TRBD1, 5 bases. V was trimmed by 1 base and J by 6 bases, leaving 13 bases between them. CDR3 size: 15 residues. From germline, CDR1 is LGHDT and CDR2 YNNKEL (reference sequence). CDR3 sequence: CASSQGIGAGQPQHF. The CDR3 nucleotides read TGTGCCAGCAGCCAAGGAATAGGGGCAGGTCAGCCCCAGCATTTT.

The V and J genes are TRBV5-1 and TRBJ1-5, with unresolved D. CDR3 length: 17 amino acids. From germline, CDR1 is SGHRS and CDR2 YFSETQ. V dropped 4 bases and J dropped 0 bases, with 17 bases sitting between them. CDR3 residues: CASSPLPTQSSNQPQHF. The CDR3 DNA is TGCGCCAGCAGCCCCCTTCCGACACAGTCTAGCAATCAGCCCCAGCATTTT.

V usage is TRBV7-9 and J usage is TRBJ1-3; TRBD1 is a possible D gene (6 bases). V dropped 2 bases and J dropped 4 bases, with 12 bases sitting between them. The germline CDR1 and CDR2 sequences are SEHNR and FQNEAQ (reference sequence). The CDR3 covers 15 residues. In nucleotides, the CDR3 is TGTGCCAGCAGCTTAAATACAGGGACGGGAAACACCATATATTTT. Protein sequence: CASSLNTGTGNTIYF.

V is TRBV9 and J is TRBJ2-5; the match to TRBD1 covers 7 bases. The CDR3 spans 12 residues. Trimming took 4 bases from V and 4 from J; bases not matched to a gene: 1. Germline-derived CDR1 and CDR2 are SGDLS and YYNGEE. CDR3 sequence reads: CASSRQGETQYF. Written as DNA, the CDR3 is TGTGCCAGCAGCCGACAGGGAGAGACCCAGTACTTC.

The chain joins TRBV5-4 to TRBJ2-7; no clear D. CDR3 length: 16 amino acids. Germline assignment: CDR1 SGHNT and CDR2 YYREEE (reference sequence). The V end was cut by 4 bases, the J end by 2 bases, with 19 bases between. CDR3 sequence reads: CASSPSSRLPTYEQYF. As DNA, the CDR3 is TGTGCCAGCAGCCCAAGTTCGAGACTTCCGACCTACGAGCAGTACTTC.

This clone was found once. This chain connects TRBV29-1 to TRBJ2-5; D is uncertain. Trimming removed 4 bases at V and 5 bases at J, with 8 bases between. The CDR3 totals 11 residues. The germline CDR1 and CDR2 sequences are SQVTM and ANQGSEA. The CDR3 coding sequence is TGCAGCGTTGTCAGTTCGGAGACCCAGTACTTC. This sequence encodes CSVVSSETQYF.

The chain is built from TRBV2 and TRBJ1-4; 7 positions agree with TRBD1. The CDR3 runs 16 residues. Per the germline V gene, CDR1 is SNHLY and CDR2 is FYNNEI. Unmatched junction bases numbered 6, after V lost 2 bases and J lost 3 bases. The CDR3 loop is CASSERGRSPNEKLFF. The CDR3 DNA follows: TGTGCCAGCAGTGAAAGGGGGCGGTCGCCTAATGAAAAACTGTTTTTT.

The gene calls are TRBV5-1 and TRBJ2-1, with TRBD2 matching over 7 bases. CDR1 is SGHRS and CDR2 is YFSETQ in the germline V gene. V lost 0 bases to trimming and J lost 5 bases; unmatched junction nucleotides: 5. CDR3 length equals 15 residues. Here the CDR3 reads CASSLAPSGNNEQFF. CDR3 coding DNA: TGCGCCAGCAGCTTGGCACCTAGCGGAAACAATGAGCAGTTCTTC.

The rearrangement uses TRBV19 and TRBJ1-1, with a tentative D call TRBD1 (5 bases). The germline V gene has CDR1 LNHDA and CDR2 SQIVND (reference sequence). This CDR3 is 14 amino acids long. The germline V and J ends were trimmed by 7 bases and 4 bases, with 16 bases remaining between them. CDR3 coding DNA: TGTGCCAGTACCCATACGGGGGGGACCACTGAAGCTTTCTTT. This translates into CASTHTGGTTEAFF. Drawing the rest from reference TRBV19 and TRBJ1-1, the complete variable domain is DGGITQSPKYLFRKEGQNVTLSCEQNLNHDAMYWYRQDPGQGLRLIYYSQIVNDFQKGDIAEGYSVSREKKESFPLTVTSAQKNPTAFYLCASTHTGGTTEAFFGQGTRLTVV.

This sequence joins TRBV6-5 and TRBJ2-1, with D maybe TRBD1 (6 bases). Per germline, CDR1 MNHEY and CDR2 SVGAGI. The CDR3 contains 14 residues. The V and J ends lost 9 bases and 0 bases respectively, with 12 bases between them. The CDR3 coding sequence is TGTGCCAGTAAGCAGGGGAACTCCTACAATGAGCAGTTCTTC. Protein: CASKQGNSYNEQFF.